Presented here are 13 T cell receptor beta chains from one specimen sequenced in a study of control samples from healthy donors and cancer patients. TCRdb's copy holds only in-frame clones and misses some; the assay was immunoSEQ multiplex PCR. The top ten clones hold around 4% of a sample with roughly 38,000 clones, roughly nine tenths of them seen once. The sample taken for sequencing was blood. The receptors stem from a woman aged 45-60 years in good health.

The chain recombines TRBV5-1 with TRBJ2-3, with D uncertain. This CDR3 is built from 16 residues. CDR1 is SGHRS and CDR2 is YFSETQ in the germline V gene. Trimming took off 5 bases at V and 4 bases at J, with 20 bases between the two ends. The CDR3 DNA is TGCGCCAGCAGGCCGCACTCCTTATCCGGCCCAGATACGCAGTATTTT. Translation: CASRPHSLSGPDTQYF.

J is TRBJ1-6 and V is TRBV14; D gene ambiguous. CDR3 length equals 15 residues. The germline CDR1 and CDR2 sequences are SGHDN and FVKESK. V was cut by 1 base and J by 7 bases, with 11 bases left in between. The CDR3 reads CASSQAQGRNSPLHF. The CDR3 bases are TGTGCCAGCAGCCAAGCTCAAGGGAGGAATTCACCCCTCCACTTT.

CDR3 protein: CASSQNHRDPYGYTF. As DNA, the CDR3 is TGCGCCAGCAGCCAGAACCACAGGGACCCCTATGGCTACACCTTC. The gene calls are TRBV5-1 and TRBJ1-2; TRBD1 is a possible D gene (6 bases). From germline, CDR1 is SGHRS and CDR2 YFSETQ. CDR3 length: 15 amino acids. V lost 4 bases to trimming and J lost 4 bases, with 17 bases between them.

The V call is TRBV3-1 (or the pseudogene TRBV3-2), the J call TRBJ1-1; TRBD1 aligns across 10 bases. V was clipped by 5 bases and J by 1 base; unmatched bases: 13. This CDR3 comprises 18 residues. CDR1 is LGHDT, CDR2 YNNKEL, per germline (reference sequence). The CDR3 DNA is TGTGCCAGCAGCTGCGGGACAGGGGTTTTACCGACGAACACTGAAGCTTTCTTT. Residues: CASSCGTGVLPTNTEAFF.

The chain uses TRBV3-1 (or the pseudogene TRBV3-2) and TRBJ1-1, with D uncertain. V was trimmed by 1 base and J by 10 bases, leaving 7 bases between them. CDR3 length equals 11 residues. CDR1 is LGHDT and CDR2 is YNNKEL in the germline V gene (reference sequence). CDR3 loop: CASSQGWRAFF. CDR3 sequence (DNA): TGTGCCAGCAGCCAAGGATGGCGAGCTTTCTTT.

In DNA, the CDR3 is TGTGCCAGTAGTATAGCAGGGAGCAATCAGCCCCAGCATTTT. Translated, it gives CASSIAGSNQPQHF. The chain recombines TRBV19 with TRBJ1-5; tentatively, D is TRBD1 (5 bases). Looked up from germline, CDR1 is LNHDA and CDR2 is SQIVND (reference sequence). CDR3 length equals 14 residues. V was trimmed by 1 base and J by 1 base, leaving 5 bases between them.

The chain employs TRBV10-2 and TRBJ1-3; the D is unclear. The CDR3 has 14 amino acids. Germline CDR1 reads WSHSY; CDR2 reads SAAADI. V lost 8 bases to trimming and J lost 4 bases, with 15 bases between them. The DNA for the CDR3 is TGCGCCAGCGGTCGCCTTGGAGAGGGAAACACCATATATTTT. It is translated as CASGRLGEGNTIYF.

J is TRBJ1-1 and V is TRBV19; D call uncertain. V was shortened by 7 bases and J by 0 bases, with 12 bases between the two germline ends. Germline-derived CDR1 and CDR2 are LNHDA and SQIVND (reference sequence). This CDR3 comprises 14 residues. The CDR3 spells CASNSEGMNTEAFF. CDR3 DNA: TGTGCCAGTAACTCTGAGGGAATGAACACTGAAGCTTTCTTT. Supplemented by reference TRBV19 and TRBJ1-1, the full variable domain reads DGGITQSPKYLFRKEGQNVTLSCEQNLNHDAMYWYRQDPGQGLRLIYYSQIVNDFQKGDIAEGYSVSREKKESFPLTVTSAQKNPTAFYLCASNSEGMNTEAFFGQGTRLTVV.

The rearrangement links TRBV28 to TRBJ1-1; unclear D gene. Trimming pared 8 bases from V and 8 bases from J, leaving 9 bases between. The germline V gene has CDR1 MDHEN and CDR2 SYDVKM. The CDR3 length is 10 residues. CDR3 nucleotide sequence: TGTGCCAGCGGGTCCCGGGAAGCTTTCTTT. Protein sequence: CASGSREAFF.

The genes are TRBV3-1 (or the pseudogene TRBV3-2) and TRBJ1-6, with TRBD1 as a possible D gene (5 bases). There are 18 residues in the CDR3. Trimming removed 1 base from V and 5 bases from J, with 18 bases in between. Germline values: CDR1 LGHDT, CDR2 YNNKEL (reference sequence). The CDR3 coding sequence is TGTGCCAGCAGCCAAGCCATCCAATGGGGGACGAATAATTCACCCCTCCACTTT. Translating it yields CASSQAIQWGTNNSPLHF.

The rearrangement links TRBV7-2 to TRBJ2-1; no clear D. CDR1 is SGHTA, CDR2 FQGNSA, per germline. CDR3 size: 15 residues. The V end was cut by 1 base, the J end by 1 base, with 8 bases between. CDR3 sequence: CASSLGWGSYNEQFF. CDR3 DNA sequence: TGTGCCAGCAGCTTAGGGTGGGGATCCTACAATGAGCAGTTCTTC.

In this sample, this clone turned up once. The rearrangement links TRBV27 to TRBJ1-6; no firm D call. Germline V gene data show CDR1 as MNHEY and CDR2 as SMNVEV (reference sequence). V was cut by 3 bases and J by 9 bases, with 9 bases left in between. The CDR3 is made up of 13 amino acids. This CDR3 reads CASSFRVGSPLHF. The DNA of the CDR3 is TGTGCCAGCAGTTTTAGGGTTGGTTCACCCCTCCACTTT.

This chain uses TRBV10-1 with TRBJ1-5; 7 bases are shared with TRBD1. The trim removed 6 bases at V and 8 bases at J, leaving 34 bases unmatched. Germline V gene sequence: CDR1 WNHNN, CDR2 SYGVQD (reference sequence). The CDR3 consists of 22 residues. The CDR3 DNA sequence: TGCGCCAGCAGACCCGGCTGGTACAGGGAGGGGGCGGCCCCCGGTCAGCGTAAGCCCCAGCATTTT. Protein sequence: CASRPGWYREGAAPGQRKPQHF.